The rows below give T cell receptor beta chains drawn from one sample of a study of shared clonotypes between healthy human individuals. Repertoires were generated with immunoSEQ multiplex PCR, while TCRdb's copy carries only in-frame clones and drops some. The profile covers 550,000 to 700,000 clones, with 73% appearing a single time and around 1.8% taken by the ten largest. Specimen: memory CD4+ T cells sorted from blood. Receptors originate from a woman between 25 and 40 years old in good health. Each CDR3 is given with its conserved first and last residue. A D gene is named only where the DNA matches it firmly. Only part of the rows carry a size: once, few, many, or a class if the clone is expanded.

D gene | J gene | clone size | V gene | CDR3 protein | CDR3 DNA
- | TRBJ2-7 | - | TRBV6-5 | CASSYHGAGSSYEQYF | TGTGCCAGCAGTTACCACGGGGCGGGTAGCTCCTACGAGCAGTACTTC
- | TRBJ2-7 | many | TRBV28 | CASSLRHGTYEQYF | TGTGCCAGCAGTTTAAGGCACGGGACCTACGAGCAGTACTTC
- | TRBJ1-2 | few | TRBV6-4 | CASSDSQGSSGYTF | TGTGCCAGCAGTGACTCACAGGGCTCAAGCGGCTACACCTTC
- | TRBJ2-2 | - | TRBV28 | CASSFAAGELFF | TGTGCCAGCAGTTTTGCTGCTGGGGAGCTGTTTTTT
TRBD1 | TRBJ2-7 | - | TRBV10-3 | CAISPGQGVDEQYF | TGTGCCATCAGCCCGGGACAGGGCGTAGACGAGCAGTACTTC
TRBD1 | TRBJ1-1 | - | TRBV29-1 | CSVEEGTGRDTEAFF | TGCAGCGTTGAAGAGGGGACAGGTCGGGACACTGAAGCTTTCTTT
- | TRBJ1-6 | once | TRBV25-1 | CASSPRSSYNSPLHF | TGTGCCAGCAGTCCAAGGAGCTCCTATAATTCACCCCTCCACTTT
TRBD2 | TRBJ2-7 | once | TRBV25-1 | CATLGASGYEQYF | TGTGCCACCCTTGGTGCTAGCGGTTACGAGCAGTACTTC
TRBD2 | TRBJ2-1 | - | TRBV27 | CASSILLLAGVYNEQFF | TGTGCCAGCAGTATCCTCTTACTAGCGGGAGTCTACAATGAGCAGTTCTTC
TRBD2 | TRBJ2-3 | - | TRBV4-2 | CASSQAHQGSGKGDTQYF | TGTGCCAGCAGCCAAGCCCACCAGGGAAGCGGGAAAGGAGATACGCAGTATTTT
TRBD1 | TRBJ1-1 | - | TRBV18 | CASSPGAGGTEAFF | TGTGCCAGCTCTCCCGGGGCAGGGGGCACTGAAGCTTTCTTT
- | TRBJ1-2 | - | TRBV4-1 | CASSQPGPANYGYTF | TGCGCCAGCAGCCAACCGGGACCGGCTAACTATGGCTACACCTTC
TRBD1 | TRBJ1-5 | few | TRBV9 | CASSAGQGINQPQHF | TGTGCCAGCAGCGCCGGACAGGGAATAAATCAGCCCCAGCATTTT
- | TRBJ2-2 | - | TRBV4-2 | CASSREGGTGELFF | TGTGCCAGCAGCCGAGAGGGAGGCACCGGGGAGCTGTTTTTT
TRBD1 | TRBJ2-3 | - | TRBV19 | CASSIGGTGGTDTQYF | TGTGCCAGTAGTATAGGTGGGACAGGGGGGACAGATACGCAGTATTTT
- | TRBJ1-1 | - | TRBV19 | CASRPLGYAPLMNTEAFF | TGTGCCAGTAGACCCTTGGGGTACGCCCCTCTTATGAACACTGAAGCTTTCTTT
- | TRBJ2-7 | many | TRBV4-1 | CASSQGTNYEQYF | TGCGCCAGCAGCCAAGGGACAAATTACGAGCAGTACTTC
TRBD1 | TRBJ2-7 | - | TRBV4-1 | CATPGRGRDYEQYF | TGCGCCACCCCCGGTAGGGGGCGCGACTACGAGCAGTACTTC
- | TRBJ1-5 | - | TRBV18 | CASSRDRSWQPQHF | TGTGCCAGCTCCCGGGACCGATCGTGGCAGCCCCAGCATTTT
- | TRBJ1-5 | - | TRBV6-1 | CASRAGPWGQPQHF | TGTGCCAGCAGGGCAGGCCCGTGGGGTCAGCCCCAGCATTTT
- | TRBJ2-7 | - | TRBV6-1 | CASSEVGHSDYEQYF | TGTGCCAGCAGTGAAGTGGGACATTCAGACTACGAGCAGTACTTC
TRBD1 | TRBJ1-5 | - | TRBV28 | CASRPTLPGQGANSNQPQHF | TGTGCCAGCAGACCCACCCTCCCGGGACAGGGGGCGAATTCGAATCAGCCCCAGCATTTT
TRBD1 | TRBJ2-3 | few | TRBV28 | CASNLRQGADTQYF | TGTGCCAGCAATCTTAGACAGGGAGCAGATACGCAGTATTTT
- | TRBJ2-7 | - | TRBV6-1 | CASSDLQRKNHEQYF | TGTGCCAGCAGTGACTTGCAGCGTAAGAACCACGAGCAGTACTTC
- | TRBJ1-1 | many | TRBV13 | CASSAETRVLIGRNTEAFF | TGTGCCAGCAGCGCAGAAACCCGGGTCCTGATCGGTCGGAACACTGAAGCTTTCTTT
- | TRBJ2-7 | few | TRBV5-1 | CASGNSYEQYF | TGCGCCAGCGGTAACAGTTACGAGCAGTACTTC
- | TRBJ1-1 | - | TRBV4-1 | CASSQVGVMGTEAFF | TGCGCCAGCAGCCAAGTGGGGGTTATGGGCACTGAAGCTTTCTTT
TRBD2 | TRBJ2-3 | few | TRBV5-1 | CASSPGTSGVTDTQYF | TGCGCCAGCAGCCCCGGGACTAGCGGGGTCACAGATACGCAGTATTTT
TRBD1 | TRBJ2-7 | - | TRBV6-5 | CASSRPGQQFYEQYF | TGTGCCAGCAGCCGCCCGGGACAGCAATTCTACGAGCAGTACTTC
- | TRBJ1-3 | - | TRBV5-6 | CASTQWGGENTIYF | TGTGCCAGCACCCAATGGGGGGGGGAAAACACCATATATTTT
- | TRBJ2-3 | - | TRBV9 | CASSVGVAPDTQYF | TGTGCCAGCAGCGTAGGGGTAGCCCCAGATACGCAGTATTTT
- | TRBJ1-5 | - | TRBV30 | CAWSPTSNQPQHF | TGTGCCTGGAGTCCAACCTCGAATCAGCCCCAGCATTTT
TRBD1 | TRBJ2-7 | few | TRBV25-1 | CASREGTGGNEQYF | TGTGCCAGCAGAGAAGGGACAGGGGGCAACGAGCAGTACTTC
TRBD2 | TRBJ2-7 | - | TRBV28 | CASSLHGGGSYEQYF | TGTGCCAGCAGTTTACACGGCGGGGGCTCCTACGAGCAGTACTTC
- | TRBJ1-4 | - | TRBV28 | CASSPYGGRDKKLFF | TGTGCCAGCAGTCCCTATGGGGGCAGGGATAAAAAACTGTTTTTT
- | TRBJ2-5 | few | TRBV2 | CASRQTRAGTFQETQYF | TGTGCCAGCAGGCAGACCCGAGCCGGGACTTTCCAAGAGACCCAGTACTTC
- | TRBJ2-1 | - | TRBV4-1 | CASSHLRVGTLYNEQFF | TGCGCCAGCAGCCATTTAAGGGTGGGGACACTCTACAATGAGCAGTTCTTC
- | TRBJ2-7 | - | TRBV2 | CASSVLPEQYF | TGTGCCAGCAGTGTTCTGCCCGAGCAGTACTTC
- | TRBJ2-6 | - | TRBV6-5 | CASSYLAPSGANVLTF | TGTGCCAGCAGTTACTTGGCTCCCTCTGGGGCCAACGTCCTGACTTTC
- | TRBJ2-1 | - | TRBV28 | CASSLSREQFF | TGTGCCAGCAGTTTATCGCGAGAGCAGTTCTTC
- | TRBJ1-4 | - | TRBV27 | CASSCREIATNEKLFF | TGTGCCAGCAGTTGTAGAGAGATCGCAACTAATGAAAAACTGTTTTTT
- | TRBJ1-2 | - | TRBV27 | CASSPRTSVPWGYTF | TGTGCCAGCAGTCCCCGGACATCGGTACCGTGGGGCTACACCTTC
- | TRBJ2-5 | once | TRBV30 | CAWKESSRPETQYF | TGTGCCTGGAAGGAGAGCTCCAGGCCAGAGACCCAGTACTTC
TRBD1 | TRBJ2-7 | - | TRBV6-1 | CASRRDRVWEQYF | TGTGCCAGCAGGCGGGACAGGGTGTGGGAGCAGTACTTC
- | TRBJ2-7 | few | TRBV10-3 | CAISDPYEQYF | TGTGCCATCAGTGACCCCTACGAGCAGTACTTC
TRBD1 | TRBJ1-2 | once | TRBV5-6 | CASSLRDRDRDGYTF | TGTGCCAGCAGCCTACGGGACCGGGACAGGGATGGCTACACCTTC
- | TRBJ1-5 | - | TRBV4-2 | CASSQESVLWPQHF | TGTGCCAGCAGCCAAGAATCCGTTTTATGGCCCCAGCATTTT
TRBD2 | TRBJ2-7 | - | TRBV19 | CASSIQAGAIVPYEQYF | TGTGCCAGTAGTATCCAAGCGGGAGCAATAGTCCCCTACGAGCAGTACTTC
- | TRBJ2-2 | once | TRBV18 | CASSPGPAWAVGELFF | TGTGCCAGCTCACCCGGCCCGGCGTGGGCTGTCGGGGAGCTGTTTTTT
- | TRBJ2-2 | - | TRBV7-6 | CASSFVNTGELFF | TGTGCCAGCAGCTTTGTTAACACCGGGGAGCTGTTTTTT